The source of this TCR beta chain is a study of shared clonotypes between healthy human individuals. Sequencing was performed with immunoSEQ multiplex PCR; in TCRdb, only in-frame clones are kept and a portion is missing. The repertoire has about 100,000 clones, 67% of them found once; the top ten carry around 26%. This CDR3 region has 16 residues. Germline assignment: CDR1 SGHRS and CDR2 YFSETQ. V lost 2 bases, J lost 5 bases, and 19 bases lay in between. This TCR was recovered from a woman in her thirties in good health. The chain couples TRBV5-1 to TRBJ1-2; a possible D gene is TRBD1 (5 bases). The sample was memory CD8+ T cells sorted from blood. As for subset: CD45RO+ cells pooled with CCR7-negative TemRA cells. CDR3 amino acids: CASSFGTAAFGYGYTF. The CDR3 DNA is TGCGCCAGCAGCTTCGGGACCGCGGCCTTCGGATATGGCTACACCTTC.